This T cell receptor beta chain stems from a study of blood T cell repertoires in COVID-19. Study context: Sample material is recorded as cDNA or gDNA derived from T cells, B-cell-depleted T cells, or PBMCs.

CDR1 is LNHDA and CDR2 is SQIVND in the germline V gene (reference sequence). This CDR3 is built from 12 residues. Trimming left V 5 bases short and J 7 bases short, with 9 bases between. Original methodology: It was from reference gene primer amplification that nucleated cell counts were estimated. The protocol was immunoSEQ multiplex PCR, while the TCRdb copy is restricted to in-frame clones and leaves out a portion. Clonal size and the V and J genes are those of that table, whereas D and trimming came from the DNA. Counted here are some 150,000 clones, 75% to 85% occurring once; the ten biggest clones make up 4.5% to 5%.

The sample comprised peripheral blood. This TCR was recovered from a woman between 65 and 79 years old with COVID-19, enrolled during active disease. V is TRBV19 and J is TRBJ2-1; D is possibly TRBD2 (5 bases). Here the CDR3 reads CASSGSRNEQFF. The CDR3 DNA reads TGTGCCAGTAGTGGGAGTAGGAATGAGCAGTTCTTC.